Listed below are T cell receptor beta chains from one sample, sequenced in a study of cytomegalovirus exposure and HLA in healthy donors. Produced via immunoSEQ multiplex PCR; TCRdb's table is partial and in-frame only. This sample yields about 200,000 clones, of which around 82% are seen a single time; more than 1.5% belongs to the top ten. Sample: PBMCs. Every receptor here comes from a man younger than 35 in good health and CMV-seronegative. Both conserved end residues are part of each CDR3. A D gene is named only where the DNA matches it firmly. Where a row states a size, it is once, few, many or the class of an expanded clone; other rows omit it.

cdr3_length j_call clone_size v_call d_call cdr3_nt cdr3_aa
12 TRBJ2-1 NA TRBV29-1 NA TGCAGCGTTGACGCTAGCTACAATGAGCAGTTCTTC CSVDASYNEQFF
15 TRBJ1-5 few TRBV6-5 TRBD1 TGTGCCAGCAGTAACGGACAGGGTAGAAATCAGCCCCAGCATTTT CASSNGQGRNQPQHF
19 TRBJ1-2 NA TRBV4-3 NA TGCGCCAGCAGCCAAGATTGGGGGGGGGCAGGTTTGGGCGACTATGGCTACACCTTC CASSQDWGGAGLGDYGYTF
15 TRBJ2-1 NA TRBV11-2 TRBD1 TGTGCCAGCAGCTCGGGACAGGGGATAACTGGGGAGCAGTTCTTC CASSSGQGITGEQFF
14 TRBJ2-7 NA TRBV19 NA TGTGCCAGTAGTAGTCGCGAAACTTCCTACGAGCAGTACTTC CASSSRETSYEQYF
20 TRBJ1-4 NA TRBV4-3 TRBD1 TGCGCCAGCAGCCAAGCGGGGGTTCCGGTACAGGGGGAATTTTATGAAAAACTGTTTTTT CASSQAGVPVQGEFYEKLFF
19 TRBJ2-3 NA TRBV10-1 TRBD2 TGCGCCAGCAACTGGGGGGGACTAGCGGGAGAGGGGGGAACAGATACGCAGTATTTT CASNWGGLAGEGGTDTQYF
11 TRBJ2-7 NA TRBV5-6 NA TGTGCCAGCAGCGTAACCTACGAGCAGTACTTC CASSVTYEQYF
15 TRBJ1-1 NA TRBV7-8 NA TGTGCCAGCAGTTCCCACCCTGGCGGGAACACTGAAGCTTTCTTT CASSSHPGGNTEAFF
15 TRBJ2-1 NA TRBV7-3 NA TGTGCCAGCAGCATTGGACCTGGGAGGATAGATGAGCAGTTCTTC CASSIGPGRIDEQFF
14 TRBJ1-2 NA TRBV6-1 NA TGTGCCAGCACCTCACAGGACCTCGTATATGGCTACACCTTC CASTSQDLVYGYTF
14 TRBJ2-1 once TRBV6-6 NA TGTGCCAGCAGTTACTCTGCTAGCGTTGATGAGCAGTTCTTC CASSYSASVDEQFF
15 TRBJ2-7 NA TRBV27 TRBD1 TGTGCCAGCAGATCAAGACAGGGGGGCTCCTACGAGCAGTACTTC CASRSRQGGSYEQYF
15 TRBJ2-1 NA TRBV9 NA TGTGCCAGCAGCTCCCCATCGGGGGAGGACAATGAGCAGTTCTTC CASSSPSGEDNEQFF
16 TRBJ2-1 NA TRBV4-3 TRBD2 TGCGCCAGCAGCCAAGATTTAGCGGGAGTCGATAATGAGCAGTTCTTC CASSQDLAGVDNEQFF
15 TRBJ2-7 NA TRBV5-1 TRBD1 TGCGCCAGCAGCTTGGGAACAGGGGTTGTCCACGAGCAGTACTTC CASSLGTGVVHEQYF
13 TRBJ2-7 once TRBV18 NA TGTGCCAGCTCACGTGTTGGGGACAACGAGCAGTACTTC CASSRVGDNEQYF
11 TRBJ1-1 NA TRBV20-1 NA TGCAGTGCTGACAAGAACACTGAAGCTTTCTTT CSADKNTEAFF
13 TRBJ2-5 NA TRBV5-1 NA TGCGCCAGCAGCTTACGACGAGGAGAGACCCAGTACTTC CASSLRRGETQYF
15 TRBJ2-1 NA TRBV5-6 NA TGTGCCAGCAGCTTTACTAGCCCCGATTACAATGAGCAGTTCTTC CASSFTSPDYNEQFF
19 TRBJ1-4 NA TRBV15 TRBD1 TGTGCCACCAGCAGAGATCCCGGACAGGGGGCAGATGGGAACGAAAAACTGTTTTTT CATSRDPGQGADGNEKLFF
11 TRBJ1-2 NA TRBV28 NA TGTGCCGGCGGGACTGCTTATGGCTACACCTTC CAGGTAYGYTF
16 TRBJ2-1 NA TRBV7-3 TRBD2 TGTGCCAGCAGCTTATTCGGGACTAGCGGGAGTAATGAGCAGTTCTTC CASSLFGTSGSNEQFF
14 TRBJ1-2 NA TRBV11-2 NA TGTGCCAGCAGCCCAATCTCCTATAACTATGGCTACACCTTC CASSPISYNYGYTF
15 TRBJ1-1 NA TRBV5-4 NA TGTGCCAGCAGCTTGGCCCCCGATGGGGCCTCTGAAGCTTTCTTT CASSLAPDGASEAFF
15 TRBJ2-7 once TRBV7-2 TRBD1 TGTGCCAGCAGCTTAGTTTGGACAGGGTTCTACGAGCAGTACTTC CASSLVWTGFYEQYF
13 TRBJ1-4 NA TRBV30 NA TGTGCCTGGAGTCCTCCACATGCTGGGCTTATGTTTTTT CAWSPPHAGLMFF
13 TRBJ2-5 NA TRBV27 NA TGTGCCAGCAGGAAACAGGTGGAAGAGACCCAGTACTTC CASRKQVEETQYF
15 TRBJ2-2 NA TRBV29-1 NA TGCAGCGTTGAAGTGGGAGGTCTGAACACCGGGGAGCTGTTTTTT CSVEVGGLNTGELFF
19 TRBJ2-1 NA TRBV7-9 TRBD2 TGTGCCAGCAGCTCCCTTTTCAGCGGGAGGTTGGGCACCTACAATGAGCAGTTCTTC CASSSLFSGRLGTYNEQFF
14 TRBJ1-2 NA TRBV5-6 NA TGTGCCAGCAGCTTGCGGGACACGGACTATGGCTACACCTTC CASSLRDTDYGYTF